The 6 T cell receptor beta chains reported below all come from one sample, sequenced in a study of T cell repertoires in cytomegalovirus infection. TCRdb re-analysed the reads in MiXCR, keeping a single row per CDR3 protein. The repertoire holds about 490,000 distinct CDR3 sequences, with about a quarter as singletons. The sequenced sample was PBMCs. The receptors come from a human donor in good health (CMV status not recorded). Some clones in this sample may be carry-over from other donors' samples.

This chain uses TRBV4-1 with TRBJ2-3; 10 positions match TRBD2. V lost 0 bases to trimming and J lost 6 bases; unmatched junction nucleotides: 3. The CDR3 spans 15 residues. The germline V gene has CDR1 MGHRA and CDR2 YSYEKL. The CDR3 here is CASSQERLAGDTQYF. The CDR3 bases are TGCGCCAGCAGCCAAGAGCGACTAGCGGGTGATACGCAGTATTTT.

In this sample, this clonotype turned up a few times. The CDR3 DNA sequence: TGTGCCAGCAGCTTATCGAGAGATACGCAGTATTTT. This encodes CASSLSRDTQYF. The chain recombines TRBV7-9 with TRBJ2-3; D not resolved. Germline V gene lookup returns CDR1 SEHNR and CDR2 FQNEAQ (reference sequence). The CDR3 runs to 12 residues. V shed 2 bases and J shed 5 bases, with 5 bases lying between them.

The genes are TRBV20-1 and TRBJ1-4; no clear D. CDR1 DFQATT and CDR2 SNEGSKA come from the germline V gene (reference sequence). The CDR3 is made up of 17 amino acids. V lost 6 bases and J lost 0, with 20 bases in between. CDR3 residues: CSAEGRVARATNEKLFF. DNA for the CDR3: TGCAGTGCAGAAGGACGCGTAGCACGGGCAACTAATGAAAAACTGTTTTTT.

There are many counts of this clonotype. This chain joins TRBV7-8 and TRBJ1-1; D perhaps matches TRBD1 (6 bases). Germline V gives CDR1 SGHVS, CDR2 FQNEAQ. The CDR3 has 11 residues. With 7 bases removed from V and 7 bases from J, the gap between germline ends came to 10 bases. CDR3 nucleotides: TGTGCCAGCACCCAAGGGGGTGAAGCTTTCTTT. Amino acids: CASTQGGEAFF.

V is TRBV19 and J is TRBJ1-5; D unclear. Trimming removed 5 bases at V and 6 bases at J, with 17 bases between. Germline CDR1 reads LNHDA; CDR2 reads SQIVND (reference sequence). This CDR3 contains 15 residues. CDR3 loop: CASSPSWGGTQPQHF. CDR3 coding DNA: TGTGCCAGTAGTCCCTCGTGGGGAGGAACTCAGCCCCAGCATTTT.

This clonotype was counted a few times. In DNA form, the CDR3 reads TGTGCCAGCAGTTACTCGAGGCTGTCCTACGAGCAGTACGTC. Residues: CASSYSRLSYEQYV. This chain uses TRBV6-8 with TRBJ2-7; no definite D call. V lost 0 bases to trimming and J lost 1 base, with 7 bases between them. The length of the CDR3 is 14 residues. The germline V gene encodes CDR1 MNHGY and CDR2 SAAAGT.